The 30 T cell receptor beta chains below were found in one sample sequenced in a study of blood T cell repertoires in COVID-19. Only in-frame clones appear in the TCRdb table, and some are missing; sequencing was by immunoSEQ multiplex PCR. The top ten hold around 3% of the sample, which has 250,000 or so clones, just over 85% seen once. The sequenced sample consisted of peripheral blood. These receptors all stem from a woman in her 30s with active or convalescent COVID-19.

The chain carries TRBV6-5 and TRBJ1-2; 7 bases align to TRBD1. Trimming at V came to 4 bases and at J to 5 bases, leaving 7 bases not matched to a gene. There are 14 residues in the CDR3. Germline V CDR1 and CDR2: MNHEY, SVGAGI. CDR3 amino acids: CASSFLQGTYGYTF. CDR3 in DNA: TGTGCCAGCAGTTTCTTACAGGGGACGTATGGCTACACCTTC.

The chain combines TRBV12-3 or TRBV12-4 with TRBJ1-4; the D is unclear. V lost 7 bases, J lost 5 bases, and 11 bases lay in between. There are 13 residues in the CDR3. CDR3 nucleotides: TGTGCCAGCACCCTCTACCCCAATGAAAAACTGTTTTTT. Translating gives CASTLYPNEKLFF.

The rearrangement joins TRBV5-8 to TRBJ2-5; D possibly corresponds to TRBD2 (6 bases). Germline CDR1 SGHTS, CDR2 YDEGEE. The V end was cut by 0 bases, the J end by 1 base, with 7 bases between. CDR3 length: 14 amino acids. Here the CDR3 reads CASSLGGVQETQYF. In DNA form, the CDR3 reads TGTGCCAGCAGCTTGGGCGGGGTCCAAGAGACCCAGTACTTC.

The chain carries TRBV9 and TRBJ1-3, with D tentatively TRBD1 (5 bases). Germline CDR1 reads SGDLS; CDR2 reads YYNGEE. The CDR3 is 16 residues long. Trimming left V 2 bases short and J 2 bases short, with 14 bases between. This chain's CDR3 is CASSVQPGGTGNTIYF. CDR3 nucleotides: TGTGCCAGCAGCGTTCAACCCGGGGGGACTGGAAACACCATATATTTT.

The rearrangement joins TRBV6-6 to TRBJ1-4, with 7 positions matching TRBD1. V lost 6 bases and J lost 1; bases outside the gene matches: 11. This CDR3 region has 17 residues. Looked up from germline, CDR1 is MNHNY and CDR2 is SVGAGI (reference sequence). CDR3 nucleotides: TGTGCCAGCAGCCGAAACAGGGGCGGTCAAACTAATGAAAAACTGTTTTTT. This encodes CASSRNRGGQTNEKLFF.

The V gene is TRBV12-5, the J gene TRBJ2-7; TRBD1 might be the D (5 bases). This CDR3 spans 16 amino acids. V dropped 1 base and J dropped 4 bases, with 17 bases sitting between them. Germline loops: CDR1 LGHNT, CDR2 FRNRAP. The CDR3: CASGLGRQGAVYEQYF. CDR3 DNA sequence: TGTGCTAGTGGTTTGGGGCGGCAGGGTGCTGTTTACGAGCAGTACTTC.

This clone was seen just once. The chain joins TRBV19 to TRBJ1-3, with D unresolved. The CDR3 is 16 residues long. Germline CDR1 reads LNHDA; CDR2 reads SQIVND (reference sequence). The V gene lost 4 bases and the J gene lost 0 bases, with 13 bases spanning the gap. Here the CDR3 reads CASSRTRMLSGNTIYF. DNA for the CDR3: TGTGCCAGTAGTAGAACACGAATGCTCTCTGGAAACACCATATATTTT.

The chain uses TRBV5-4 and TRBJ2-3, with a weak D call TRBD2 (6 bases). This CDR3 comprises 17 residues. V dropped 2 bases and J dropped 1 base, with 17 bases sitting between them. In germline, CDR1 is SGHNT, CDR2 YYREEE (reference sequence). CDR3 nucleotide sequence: TGTGCCAGCAGCTTTAGGTCGGGACTTTCAGGCACAGATACGCAGTATTTT. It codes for CASSFRSGLSGTDTQYF.

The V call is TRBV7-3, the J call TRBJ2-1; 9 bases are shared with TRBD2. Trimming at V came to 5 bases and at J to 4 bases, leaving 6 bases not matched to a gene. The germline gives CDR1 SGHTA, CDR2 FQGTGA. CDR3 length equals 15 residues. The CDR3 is CASSRRLAGYNEQFF. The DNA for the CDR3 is TGTGCCAGCAGCCGCAGGCTAGCGGGGTACAATGAGCAGTTCTTC.

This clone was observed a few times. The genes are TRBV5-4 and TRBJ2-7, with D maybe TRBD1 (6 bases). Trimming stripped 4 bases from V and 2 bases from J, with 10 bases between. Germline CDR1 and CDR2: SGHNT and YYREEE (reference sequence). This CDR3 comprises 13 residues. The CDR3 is CASSATGTYEQYF. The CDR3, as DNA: TGTGCCAGCAGCGCCACAGGGACCTACGAGCAGTACTTC. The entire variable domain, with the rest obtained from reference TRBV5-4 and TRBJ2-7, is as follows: ETGVTQSPTHLIKTRGQQVTLRCSSQSGHNTVSWYQQALGQGPQFIFQYYREEENGRGNFPPRFSGLQFPNYSSELNVNALELDDSALYLCASSATGTYEQYFGPGTRLTVT.

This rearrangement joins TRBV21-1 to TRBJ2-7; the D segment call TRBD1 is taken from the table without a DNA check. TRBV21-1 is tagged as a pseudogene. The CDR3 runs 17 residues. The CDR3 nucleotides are TGTGCCAGCAGCAAAGGAGGGACAGGGGGTCGGAGCTACGAGCAGTACTTC. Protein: CASSKGGTGGRSYEQYF.

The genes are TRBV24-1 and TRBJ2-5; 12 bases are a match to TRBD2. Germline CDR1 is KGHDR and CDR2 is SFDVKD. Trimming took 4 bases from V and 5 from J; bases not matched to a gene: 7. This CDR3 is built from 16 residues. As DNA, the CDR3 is TGTGCCACCAGTGACCCTAGCGGGGGGGCAAGGGAGACCCAGTACTTC. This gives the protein CATSDPSGGARETQYF.

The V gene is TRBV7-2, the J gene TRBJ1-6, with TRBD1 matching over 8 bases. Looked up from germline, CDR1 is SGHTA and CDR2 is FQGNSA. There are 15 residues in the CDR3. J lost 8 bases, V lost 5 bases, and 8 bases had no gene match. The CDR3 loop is CASSQGQGTDSPLHF. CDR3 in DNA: TGTGCCAGCAGCCAAGGACAGGGAACCGATTCACCCCTCCACTTT.

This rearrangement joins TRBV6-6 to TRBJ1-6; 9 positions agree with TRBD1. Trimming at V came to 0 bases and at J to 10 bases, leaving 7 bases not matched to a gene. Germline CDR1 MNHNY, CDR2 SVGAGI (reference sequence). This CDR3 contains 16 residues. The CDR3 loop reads CASSYSAGQGLSPLHF. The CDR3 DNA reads TGTGCCAGCAGTTACTCGGCGGGACAGGGTCTCTCACCCCTCCACTTT.

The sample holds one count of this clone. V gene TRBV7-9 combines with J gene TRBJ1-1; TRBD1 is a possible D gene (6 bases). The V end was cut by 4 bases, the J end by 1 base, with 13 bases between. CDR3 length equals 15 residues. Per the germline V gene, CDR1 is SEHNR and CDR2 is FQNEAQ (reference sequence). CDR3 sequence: CASSWKGVGNTEAFF. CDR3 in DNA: TGTGCCAGCAGCTGGAAGGGGGTGGGGAACACTGAAGCTTTCTTT.

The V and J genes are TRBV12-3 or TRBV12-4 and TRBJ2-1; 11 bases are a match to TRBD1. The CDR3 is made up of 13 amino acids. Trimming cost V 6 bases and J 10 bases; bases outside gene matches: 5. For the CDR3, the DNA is TGTGCCAGCAGAAAGGACAGGGGGCGGGAGCAGTTCTTC. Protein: CASRKDRGREQFF.

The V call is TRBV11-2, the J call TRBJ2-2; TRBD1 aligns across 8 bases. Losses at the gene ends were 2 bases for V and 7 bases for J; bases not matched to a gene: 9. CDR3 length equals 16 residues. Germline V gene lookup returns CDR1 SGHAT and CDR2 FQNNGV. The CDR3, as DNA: TGTGCCAGCAGCTTATATTTCGGACAGGGCGACGGGGAGCTGTTTTTT. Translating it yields CASSLYFGQGDGELFF.

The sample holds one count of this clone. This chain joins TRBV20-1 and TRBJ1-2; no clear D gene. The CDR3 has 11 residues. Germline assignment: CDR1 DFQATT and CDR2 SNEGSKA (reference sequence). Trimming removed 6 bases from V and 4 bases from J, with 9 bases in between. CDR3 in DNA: TGCAGTGCCCCAGGTAGCTATGGCTACACCTTC. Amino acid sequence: CSAPGSYGYTF.

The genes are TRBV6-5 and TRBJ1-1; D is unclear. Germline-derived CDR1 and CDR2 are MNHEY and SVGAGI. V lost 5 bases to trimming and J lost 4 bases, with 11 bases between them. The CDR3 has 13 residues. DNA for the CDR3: TGTGCCAGCAGTCCCGGAGTTGCCACTGAAGCTTTCTTT. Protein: CASSPGVATEAFF.

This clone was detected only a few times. Here the CDR3 DNA reads TGTGCCAGTAGCCACGATAGCTCCTATAATTCACCCCTCCACTTT. Translating it yields CASSHDSSYNSPLHF. V is TRBV19 and J is TRBJ1-6, with D unclear. The germline gives CDR1 LNHDA, CDR2 SQIVND (reference sequence). The CDR3 runs 15 residues. The V end was cut by 6 bases, the J end by 0 bases, with 9 bases between.

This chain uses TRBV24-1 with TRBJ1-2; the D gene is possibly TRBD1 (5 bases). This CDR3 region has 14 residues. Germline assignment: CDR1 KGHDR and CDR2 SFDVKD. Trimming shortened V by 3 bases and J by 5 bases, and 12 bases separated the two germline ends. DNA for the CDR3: TGTGCCACCAGTGATGGGGCCGGGGGTTATGGCTACACCTTC. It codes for CATSDGAGGYGYTF.

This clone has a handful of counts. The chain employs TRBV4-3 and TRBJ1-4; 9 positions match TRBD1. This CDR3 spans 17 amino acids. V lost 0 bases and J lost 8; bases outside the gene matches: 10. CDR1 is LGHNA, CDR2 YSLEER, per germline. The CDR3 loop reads CASSQDVSGTGREKLFF. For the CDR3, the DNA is TGCGCCAGCAGCCAAGATGTTTCCGGGACAGGGCGAGAAAAACTGTTTTTT.

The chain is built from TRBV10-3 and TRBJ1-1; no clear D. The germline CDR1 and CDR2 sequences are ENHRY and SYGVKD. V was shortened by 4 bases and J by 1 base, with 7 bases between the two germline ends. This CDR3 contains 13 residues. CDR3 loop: CAISVDGNTEAFF. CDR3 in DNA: TGTGCCATCAGTGTAGATGGGAACACTGAAGCTTTCTTT.

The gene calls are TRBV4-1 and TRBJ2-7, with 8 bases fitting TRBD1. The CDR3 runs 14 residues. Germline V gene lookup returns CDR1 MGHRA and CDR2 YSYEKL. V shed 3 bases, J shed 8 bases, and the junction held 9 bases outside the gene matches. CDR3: CASSHASGGAQQYF. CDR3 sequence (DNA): TGCGCCAGCAGCCACGCTTCAGGGGGCGCGCAGCAGTACTTC.

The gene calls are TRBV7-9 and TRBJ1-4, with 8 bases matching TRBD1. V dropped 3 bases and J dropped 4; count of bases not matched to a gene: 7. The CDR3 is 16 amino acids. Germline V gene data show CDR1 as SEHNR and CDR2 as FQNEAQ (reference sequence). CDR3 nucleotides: TGTGCCAGCAGCTTCGCGCAGGGGGCATTTAATGAAAAACTGTTTTTT. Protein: CASSFAQGAFNEKLFF.

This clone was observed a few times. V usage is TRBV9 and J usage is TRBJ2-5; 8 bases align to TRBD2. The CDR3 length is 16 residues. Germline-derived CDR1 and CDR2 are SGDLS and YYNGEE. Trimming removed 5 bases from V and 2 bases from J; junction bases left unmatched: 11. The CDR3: CASSDIAGHSQETQYF. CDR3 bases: TGTGCCAGCAGTGATATAGCGGGGCACTCTCAAGAGACCCAGTACTTC.

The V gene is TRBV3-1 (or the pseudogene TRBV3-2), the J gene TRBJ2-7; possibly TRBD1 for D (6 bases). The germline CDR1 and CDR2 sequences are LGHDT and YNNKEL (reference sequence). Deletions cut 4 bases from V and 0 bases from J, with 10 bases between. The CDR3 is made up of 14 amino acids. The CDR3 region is CASSLRDISYEQYF. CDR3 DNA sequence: TGTGCCAGCAGCCTCCGGGACATCTCCTACGAGCAGTACTTC.

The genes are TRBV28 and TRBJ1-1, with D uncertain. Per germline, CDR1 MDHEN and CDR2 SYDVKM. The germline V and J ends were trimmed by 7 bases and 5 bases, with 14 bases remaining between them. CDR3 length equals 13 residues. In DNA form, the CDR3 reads TGTGCCAGCAACCTTCCGGGTAGGACTGAAGCTTTCTTT. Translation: CASNLPGRTEAFF.

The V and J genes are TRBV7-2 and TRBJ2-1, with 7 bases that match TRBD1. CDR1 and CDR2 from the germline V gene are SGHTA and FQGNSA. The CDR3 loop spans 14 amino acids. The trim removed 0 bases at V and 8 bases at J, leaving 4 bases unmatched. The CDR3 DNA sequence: TGTGCCAGCAGCTTAGCAGGGGGCGAGTATGAGCAGTTCTTC. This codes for CASSLAGGEYEQFF.

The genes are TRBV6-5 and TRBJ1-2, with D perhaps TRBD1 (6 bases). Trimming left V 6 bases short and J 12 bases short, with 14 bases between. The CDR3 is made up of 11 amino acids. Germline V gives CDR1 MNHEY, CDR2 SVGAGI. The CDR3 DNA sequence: TGTGCCAGCAGCGCCGAACAGGGCCACACCTTC. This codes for CASSAEQGHTF.